This paragraph covers one T cell receptor (beta chain) sequence. This clonotype was recorded many times. Its antigen is not yet known. There are no base qualities to consult, and no much larger clone falls within one base. The CDR3 contains 14 residues, cysteine and phenylalanine counted. Only the CDR3 DNA stays, 42 bases, in frame from base 1. V is cut by 6 bases and J by 3 bases, and the space between the germline ends is 14 bases. The treatment or condition label for this specimen denotes: allogeneic hematopoietic cell transplantation with graft depleted of TCRalphabeta T cells and CD19 B cells. The children who served as transplant recipients had been given grafts of TCRalphabeta/CD19-depleted allogeneic hematopoietic cells. These data belong to a study of T-cell reconstitution after alpha-beta-depleted transplantation in children (TCRdb year 2016). About the investigation overall: The study quantitatively tracked T-cell immune reconstitution after TCRalphabeta/CD19-depleted allogeneic hematopoietic cell transplantation in children using TCR repertoire profiling.

Overall results and qualifications from the work: In some patients, high TCRbeta diversity at day 60 was attributed to recipient T cells and intrathymic progenitors that had survived conditioning. The apparently early alphabetaT-cell count recovery about two months after transplant was reportedly dependent on only several hundred rapidly expanded clones derived from non-depleted graft cells. The frequencies of hyperexpanded clones fell over the following months, and after one year, T-cell counts and TCRbeta diversity were mostly attributed to newly produced T cells.

The library was prepared using PCR. Sequencing instrument: Illumina HiSeq 2500. Molecular barcoding was employed in the preparation of TCR libraries, with unique molecular identifiers being used to normalize TCRbeta repertoire quantification. TCRdb handled the public reads itself, with Q25 trimming in fastp and clone calling in MiXCR, and kept productive beta chains. Entries are consolidated by CDR3 protein sequence, retaining the most common genes and DNA. The sample includes around 580,000 distinct CDR3 sequences, with more than 20% observed a single time. Over 12% of the sample comes from the top ten.

Sequenced here: PBMCs, mostly from graft donor cells, sampled 360 days after TCRalphabeta/CD19-depleted stem cell transplant. The sequence was collected from a boy under three years old who had a stem cell transplant for acute myeloid leukemia, so the T cells may come from the graft donor. The chain couples TRBV12-3 or TRBV12-4 to TRBJ1-1; the D gene assignment is ambiguous. CDR3 protein: CASSHLGRDTEAFF. The nucleotide sequence is TGTGCCAGCAGCCACTTGGGGAGGGACACTGAAGCTTTCTTT.